Presented here are 14 T cell receptor beta chains from one specimen sequenced in a study of spatial heterogeneity in lung cancer. A single record per CDR3 protein comes from TCRdb applying MiXCR to the 5' RACE reads. The sample contains approximately 82,000 distinct CDR3 sequences, roughly 12% of which appear only once. Indicated time point: sample taken at primary tumor resection. Whole RNA from tumor, nontumor lung or frozen PBMC was sequenced unsorted. The specimen was PBMCs, collected at surgery. Receptors were obtained from a male donor with early-stage non-small cell lung cancer.

This clonotype has ten or more counts. This chain connects TRBV7-9 to TRBJ2-3; TRBD2 matches at 8 bases. Looked up from germline, CDR1 is SEHNR and CDR2 is FQNEAQ (reference sequence). The CDR3 totals 18 residues. Trimming at V came to 5 bases and at J to 4 bases, leaving 17 bases not matched to a gene. CDR3 nucleotides: TGTGCCAGCAGCCCGTTAGCGGGACCCACAATAGGAGCAGATACGCAGTATTTT. Encoded protein: CASSPLAGPTIGADTQYF.

The table lists this clonotype with many counts. The CDR3 reads CAWSVGMRDYGYTF. CDR3 sequence (DNA): TGTGCCTGGAGTGTGGGGATGAGGGACTATGGCTACACCTTC. The V call is TRBV30, the J call TRBJ1-2, with D unresolved. The V gene's germline CDR1 is GTSNPN and CDR2 SVGIG (reference sequence). The CDR3 loop spans 14 amino acids. Trimming left V 0 bases short and J 3 bases short, with 11 bases between.

This clonotype has a handful of counts. The CDR3 protein is CASSQEKRGGPHEQYF. The CDR3 region has the DNA TGTGCCAGCAGCCAAGAGAAGCGGGGGGGACCACACGAGCAGTACTTC. The chain is built from TRBV3-1 and TRBJ2-7; 10 bases match TRBD2. The junction had 7 bases not matched to a gene; V was cut back by 0 bases and J by 5 bases. The germline CDR1 and CDR2 sequences are LGHDT and YNNKEL (reference sequence). CDR3 length: 16 residues.

This clonotype was recorded a few times. The chain links TRBV19 to TRBJ2-3; D may be TRBD1 or TRBD2 (5 bases each). The ends were cut back, 5 bases at V and 0 bases at J, with 12 bases in the middle. Germline lookup yields CDR1 LNHDA and CDR2 SQIVND (reference sequence). The CDR3 contains 15 residues. The CDR3 bases are TGTGCCAGTAGTGAAACGAGGGGAAGCACAGATACGCAGTATTTT. Amino acid sequence: CASSETRGSTDTQYF. Variable domain in full (rest from reference TRBV19 and TRBJ2-3): DGGITQSPKYLFRKEGQNVTLSCEQNLNHDAMYWYRQDPGQGLRLIYYSQIVNDFQKGDIAEGYSVSREKKESFPLTVTSAQKNPTAFYLCASSETRGSTDTQYFGPGTRLTVL.

This clonotype showed up just a few times. The genes are TRBV28 and TRBJ1-2; TRBD1 is a possible D gene (6 bases). Germline values: CDR1 MDHEN, CDR2 SYDVKM. V shed 5 bases and J shed 8 bases, with 15 bases lying between them. CDR3 length equals 13 residues. CDR3 loop: CASSIQGLQGYTF. For the CDR3, the DNA is TGTGCCAGCAGTATACAGGGATTACAGGGCTACACCTTC.

The CDR3 DNA is TGCGCCAGCAGCTTGACTAGCGGGGGTACCTACGAGCAGTACTTC. It encodes CASSLTSGGTYEQYF. J is TRBJ2-7 and V is TRBV5-1; TRBD2 agrees at 11 bases. The CDR3 contains 15 residues. Germline V gives CDR1 SGHRS, CDR2 YFSETQ. Trimming removed 1 base from V and 2 bases from J; junction bases left unmatched: 2.

The chain carries TRBV7-3 and TRBJ2-3, with 7 bases lining up with TRBD2. The germline V gene encodes CDR1 SGHTA and CDR2 FQGTGA. Losses at the gene ends were 5 bases for V and 4 bases for J; bases not matched to a gene: 9. The CDR3 has 15 residues. CDR3 protein: CASSPRAGVADTQYF. DNA for the CDR3: TGTGCCAGCAGCCCGCGGGCGGGAGTGGCAGATACGCAGTATTTT.

This chain joins TRBV10-3 and TRBJ2-5, with D tentatively TRBD1 or TRBD2 (5 bases each). This CDR3 is built from 14 residues. Germline V gene lookup returns CDR1 ENHRY and CDR2 SYGVKD. The V and J ends lost 6 bases and 4 bases respectively, with 15 bases between them. The CDR3 bases are TGTGCCATCAGGACCGGGACGTGGGGAGAGACCCAGTACTTC. This sequence encodes CAIRTGTWGETQYF.

This clonotype was found once. The chain joins TRBV19 to TRBJ2-7, with 7 positions matching TRBD2. This CDR3 spans 15 amino acids. With V trimmed by 0 bases and J by 1 base, 3 bases remained unmatched. CDR1 LNHDA and CDR2 SQIVND come from the germline V gene (reference sequence). The CDR3 is CASSIDGTTSYEQYF. The DNA for the CDR3 is TGTGCCAGTAGTATAGATGGGACTACTTCCTACGAGCAGTACTTC.

In this sample, this clonotype turned up a few times. The CDR3 DNA sequence: TGCGCCAGCAGCTTGGTCACAGCGACAGATACGCAGTATTTT. Protein product: CASSLVTATDTQYF. This sequence joins TRBV5-1 and TRBJ2-3; D unclear. The CDR3 has 14 amino acids. V lost 0 bases and J lost 3, with 8 bases in between. Germline loops: CDR1 SGHRS, CDR2 YFSETQ.

V and J are TRBV10-2 and TRBJ2-6; 8 bases fit TRBD1. Unmatched junction bases numbered 7, after V lost 6 bases and J lost 0 bases. Germline V gene data show CDR1 as WSHSY and CDR2 as SAAADI. The CDR3 runs to 17 residues. This chain's CDR3 is CASRGTGRSSGANVLTF. The CDR3 region has the DNA TGCGCCAGCAGAGGGACAGGCCGTTCCTCTGGGGCCAACGTCCTGACTTTC.

In its sample, this clonotype was seen a few times. The V gene is TRBV5-1, the J gene TRBJ1-6; TRBD1 agrees at 7 bases. Germline CDR1 and CDR2: SGHRS and YFSETQ. This CDR3 comprises 13 residues. V shed 4 bases and J 8 bases; nucleotides not matched to a gene: 3. CDR3 in DNA: TGCGCCAGCAGCCCTACAGGGGATTCACCCCTCCACTTT. As protein: CASSPTGDSPLHF. Drawing the rest from reference TRBV5-1 and TRBJ1-6, the complete variable domain is KAGVTQTPRYLIKTRGQQVTLSCSPISGHRSVSWYQQTPGQGLQFLFEYFSETQRNKGNFPGRFSGRQFSNSRSEMNVSTLELGDSALYLCASSPTGDSPLHFGNGTRLTVT.

In this sample, this clonotype turned up many times. The chain is built from TRBV2 and TRBJ1-5; D uncertain. Germline V gene sequence: CDR1 SNHLY, CDR2 FYNNEI. The CDR3 is 13 residues long. The germline V and J ends were trimmed by 1 base and 5 bases, with 6 bases remaining between them. The CDR3 sequence: CASSEVGDQPQHF. The DNA of the CDR3 is TGTGCCAGCAGTGAAGTGGGAGATCAGCCCCAGCATTTT.

The chain recombines TRBV9 with TRBJ2-3; 8 positions match TRBD2. Trimming at V came to 1 base and at J to 3 bases, leaving 4 bases not matched to a gene. The length of the CDR3 is 15 residues. CDR1 is SGDLS and CDR2 is YYNGEE in the germline V gene. As DNA, the CDR3 is TGTGCCAGCAGCGTAACAGCGGGGGCAACAGATACGCAGTATTTT. Encoded protein: CASSVTAGATDTQYF.